Listed below are T cell receptor beta chains from one sample, sequenced in a study of blood T cell repertoires in COVID-19. The protocol was immunoSEQ multiplex PCR, while the TCRdb copy is restricted to in-frame clones and leaves out a portion. The sample includes 140,000 to 150,000 clones, around 83% of them seen just once. Sequencing input: peripheral blood. The receptors stem from a young man with COVID-19, enrolled during active disease. The CDR3 runs from the conserved cysteine through the conserved F or W. The D gene is left open where the match is weak. Size values are once, few and many counts, or a class for expanded clones, and some rows have none.

D gene	V gene	J gene	clone size	CDR3 DNA	CDR3 protein
TRBD2	TRBV20-1	TRBJ2-6	.	TGCAGTGCTAGTGGCGGGAGGAGGCCCGGGGCCAACGTCCTGACTTTC	CSASGGRRPGANVLTF
TRBD2	TRBV10-3	TRBJ2-1	.	TGTGCCATCAGTGATCCGGCGGGAGGGCGAATGTACAATGAGCAGTTCTTC	CAISDPAGGRMYNEQFF
TRBD2	TRBV27	TRBJ2-1	.	TGTGCCAGCAGTGGACTAGCGGGAGTTGTAGAGCAGTTCTTC	CASSGLAGVVEQFF
.	TRBV19	TRBJ1-2	.	TGTGCCAGTAGTATAGCCCCCGGACAGTTAATCGGCTACACCTTC	CASSIAPGQLIGYTF
.	TRBV19	TRBJ1-5	.	TGTGCCAGTAACAGGGTTAGCAATCAGCCCCAGCATTTT	CASNRVSNQPQHF
TRBD2	TRBV19	TRBJ2-7	once	TGTGCCAGTAGTATCTATAATAGCGGGATATACGAGCAGTACTTC	CASSIYNSGIYEQYF
TRBD2	TRBV11-2	TRBJ2-7	few	TGTGCCAGCAGCGTACCGGGACTAGACGACGAGCAGTACTTC	CASSVPGLDDEQYF
.	TRBV3-1/TRBV3-2	TRBJ2-1	.	TGTGCCAGCAGTCGACTAGTTGTCAATGAGCAGTTCTTC	CASSRLVVNEQFF
.	TRBV6-5	TRBJ1-1	.	TGTGCCAGCAGTTACTCGATGTGGGCGGGGAAGTCAGAAGCTTTCTTT	CASSYSMWAGKSEAFF
TRBD2	TRBV5-4	TRBJ2-7	.	TGTGCCACCGGTAGCGGGACCCACTACGAGCAGTACTTC	CATGSGTHYEQYF
TRBD1	TRBV5-8	TRBJ1-6	.	TGTGCCAGCAGCTTGGAAGGACAGGGCCATTCACCCCTCCACTTT	CASSLEGQGHSPLHF
.	TRBV2	TRBJ1-3	.	TGTGCCAGCAGTGCCCAGGGGCGTCGCTCTGGAAACACCATATATTTT	CASSAQGRRSGNTIYF
.	TRBV28	TRBJ1-5	.	TGTGCCAGCAGTTTAGGGCAGAATCAGCCCCAGCATTTT	CASSLGQNQPQHF
.	TRBV5-4	TRBJ1-1	once	TGTGCCAGCAGCCGAGATCCGGGGAACACTGAAGCTTTCTTT	CASSRDPGNTEAFF
TRBD2	TRBV28	TRBJ2-1	.	TGTGCCAGCAGTTCGGTGGCTAGCGGGGGCAATGAGCAGTTCTTC	CASSSVASGGNEQFF
TRBD2	TRBV6-5	TRBJ2-1	.	TGTGCCAGCAGTTCACTAGCGGGACGATACAATGAGCAGTTCTTC	CASSSLAGRYNEQFF
.	TRBV6-7	TRBJ2-4	.	TGTGCCCCAAGAACGGGCAGGGTAAACATTCAGTACTTC	CAPRTGRVNIQYF
TRBD1	TRBV9	TRBJ1-4	.	TGTGCCAGCAGCCCGACAGGGGGAAATGAAAAACTGTTTTTT	CASSPTGGNEKLFF
TRBD2	TRBV7-9	TRBJ2-1	.	TGTGCCAGCAGCTCAAAGGGGACTAGCACAGACAATGAGCAGTTCTTC	CASSSKGTSTDNEQFF
.	TRBV4-3	TRBJ2-5	.	TGCGCCAGCAGCCAACAGGGAGCGGGAGAGACCCAGTACTTC	CASSQQGAGETQYF
TRBD1	TRBV19	TRBJ2-6	.	TGTGCCAGTAGCGAGACAGGGATCCCTGGGGCCAACGTCCTGACTTTC	CASSETGIPGANVLTF
.	TRBV30	TRBJ1-1	.	TGTGCCTGGGGACGATCAGGCACTGAAGCTTTCTTT	CAWGRSGTEAFF
TRBD1	TRBV6-5	TRBJ2-1	once	TGTGCCAGCAGTCCACCCGGGACAGACAATGAGCAGTTCTTC	CASSPPGTDNEQFF
.	TRBV19	TRBJ1-3	few	TGTGCCAGTAGTATAGTGGGGAGCTCTGGAAACACCATATATTTT	CASSIVGSSGNTIYF
.	TRBV14	TRBJ1-3	.	TGTGCCAGCAGCCAAGTACAGGGCCACACCATATATTTT	CASSQVQGHTIYF
TRBD2	TRBV5-1	TRBJ2-1	once	TGCGCCAGCAGCCGGACTAGCGGACTCTACAATGAGCAGTTCTTC	CASSRTSGLYNEQFF
TRBD1	TRBV19	TRBJ2-5	.	TGTGCCAGTAGCATCACCCCAGGGACAGGTTATGGGGAGACCCAGTACTTC	CASSITPGTGYGETQYF
TRBD2	TRBV11-3	TRBJ2-1	.	TGTGCCAGCAGCTTAGGGACTAGCGGGAGTGATGAGCAGTTCTTC	CASSLGTSGSDEQFF
.	TRBV6-1	TRBJ1-5	.	TGTGCCAGCAGTGATCACGGCAGGGCGTTAGGTCCCCAGCATTTT	CASSDHGRALGPQHF
.	TRBV5-4	TRBJ1-5	.	TGTGCCAGCAGCTTGGGGGGGGGTCAGCCCCAGCATTTT	CASSLGGGQPQHF
.	TRBV27	TRBJ2-3	few	TGTGCCAGCGCCTTGAGGGCCCAAAGGAACATAGATACGCAGTATTTT	CASALRAQRNIDTQYF
.	TRBV3-1/TRBV3-2	TRBJ2-7	.	TGTGCCAGCAGCCGAGACACTTTACCCTACGAGCAGTACTTC	CASSRDTLPYEQYF
.	TRBV19	TRBJ1-5	.	TGTGCCAGTAGTATCTGGGCTTCATCAGGGGCCGATTGGGGCAATCAGCCCCAGCATTTT	CASSIWASSGADWGNQPQHF
.	TRBV27	TRBJ2-4	.	TGTGCCAGCAGTTTACTTCCAGGGGCGGCCAAAAACATTCAGTACTTC	CASSLLPGAAKNIQYF
.	TRBV28	TRBJ1-1	.	TGTGCCAGCAGTTCCCGGGACGTTTGGGGGGGCACTGAAGCTTTCTTT	CASSSRDVWGGTEAFF
.	TRBV10-3	TRBJ1-1	.	TGTGCCATCAGTGAGTATCGGGGGAACACTGAAGCTTTCTTT	CAISEYRGNTEAFF
TRBD1	TRBV9	TRBJ2-7	once	TGTGCCAGCAGCGCCCGGGACAGGGTCTTGGTGGAAAGCTCCTACGAGCAGTACTTC	CASSARDRVLVESSYEQYF
TRBD2	TRBV5-4	TRBJ2-5	.	TGTGCCAGCAGCTTGACTAGCGGGGGGAGTGAGACCCAGTACTTC	CASSLTSGGSETQYF
TRBD1	TRBV19	TRBJ1-2	.	TGTGCCAGTAGTAGCGGTCCAGGGGGCTGGGCTGTGGGCTACACCTTC	CASSSGPGGWAVGYTF
.	TRBV7-8	TRBJ1-6	few	TGTGCCAGCAGCTTAGGCGCGGCACTACCCCTCCACTTT	CASSLGAALPLHF
.	TRBV30	TRBJ2-3	once	TGTGCCTGGAGTCCGGGAGTGAATACAGATACGCAGTATTTT	CAWSPGVNTDTQYF
.	TRBV12-3/TRBV12-4	TRBJ1-1	.	TGTGCCAGCAGTTTCGGGGGTGGCACTGAAGCTTTCTTT	CASSFGGGTEAFF
TRBD2	TRBV2	TRBJ2-7	.	TGTGCCAGCAGTGGGGACGGGGGGATCTACGAGCAGTACTTC	CASSGDGGIYEQYF
.	TRBV18	TRBJ2-7	.	TGTGCCAGCTCATCGAACAGGGAGAGGGGATACGAGCAGTACTTC	CASSSNRERGYEQYF
TRBD1	TRBV29-1	TRBJ1-3	.	TGCAGCGCCCAGGGGGCAACGGGAAACACCATATATTTT	CSAQGATGNTIYF